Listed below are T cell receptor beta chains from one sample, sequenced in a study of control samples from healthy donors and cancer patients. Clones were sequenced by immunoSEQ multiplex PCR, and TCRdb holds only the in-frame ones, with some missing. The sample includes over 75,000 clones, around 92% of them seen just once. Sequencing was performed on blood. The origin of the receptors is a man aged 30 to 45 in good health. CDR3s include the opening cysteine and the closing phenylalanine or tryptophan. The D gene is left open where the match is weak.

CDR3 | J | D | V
CASSLESMGYTF | TRBJ1-2 | NA | TRBV5-1
CASSPLNRDYQPQHF | TRBJ1-5 | NA | TRBV28
CASSQRFSKNIQYF | TRBJ2-4 | NA | TRBV14
CASSLAGTSTDTQYF | TRBJ2-3 | NA | TRBV5-4
CASSLGQNYEQYF | TRBJ2-7 | NA | TRBV11-3
CASSLRGARNTNTGELFF | TRBJ2-2 | NA | TRBV27
CASSFPQTGPDTQYF | TRBJ2-3 | NA | TRBV5-6
CASSEGTGYTEAFF | TRBJ1-1 | NA | TRBV10-2
CASSTGVVETQYF | TRBJ2-5 | TRBD1 | TRBV9
CASSQLGHTGYNEQFF | TRBJ2-1 | NA | TRBV14
CASSFNGGPTGELFF | TRBJ2-2 | NA | TRBV7-9
CASSQDLAGVGGEQFF | TRBJ2-1 | TRBD2 | TRBV4-2
CASSLSILGTGELFF | TRBJ2-2 | NA | TRBV5-4
CASSNQGGAVYNSPLHF | TRBJ1-6 | NA | TRBV18
CASSPDGDQPQHF | TRBJ1-5 | NA | TRBV18
CASSFRDRDQPQHF | TRBJ1-5 | TRBD1 | TRBV6-2/TRBV6-3
CASSNPTSGRPKETQYF | TRBJ2-5 | TRBD2 | TRBV27
CASSPQGGSNTEAFF | TRBJ1-1 | NA | TRBV18
CASSLQQASGNTIYF | TRBJ1-3 | NA | TRBV11-2
CASSPGQAYGYTF | TRBJ1-2 | TRBD1 | TRBV7-6
CASSVFWASSGNTIYF | TRBJ1-3 | NA | TRBV7-9
CAITEGQGRAGDGYTF | TRBJ1-2 | TRBD1 | TRBV10-3
CASSGASDRVYEQYF | TRBJ2-7 | TRBD1 | TRBV6-1
CASSRGSGVTGELFF | TRBJ2-2 | TRBD2 | TRBV19
CASSLGQFTGELFF | TRBJ2-2 | TRBD1 | TRBV6-5
CASTLSPTGQEKLFF | TRBJ1-4 | TRBD1 | TRBV19
CASGLGLASEQFF | TRBJ2-1 | TRBD2 | TRBV12-5
CASRGPSLEQFF | TRBJ2-1 | NA | TRBV27
CASSLGWGNDQPQHF | TRBJ1-5 | NA | TRBV5-6
CASSPGTSGREYF | TRBJ2-3 | TRBD2 | TRBV27
CASIWGGFNYGYTF | TRBJ1-2 | NA | TRBV5-6
CASSIRSAGSKNTEAFF | TRBJ1-1 | NA | TRBV2
CASSAAAMYQETQYF | TRBJ2-5 | NA | TRBV2
CASRTGTAYSYNEQFF | TRBJ2-1 | TRBD1 | TRBV6-6
CASSYTGAVTNEKLFF | TRBJ1-4 | TRBD1 | TRBV5-1
CASSGRAYNEQFF | TRBJ2-1 | TRBD2 | TRBV2
CASSLGSLSNQPQHF | TRBJ1-5 | NA | TRBV28
CASSLGMAAFF | TRBJ1-1 | NA | TRBV7-2
CASSPGLSSYEQYF | TRBJ2-7 | NA | TRBV6-5
CASSQTGLQETQYF | TRBJ2-5 | NA | TRBV14
CASSPGDRTNEKLFF | TRBJ1-4 | TRBD1 | TRBV7-9
CTTTEAFF | TRBJ1-1 | NA | TRBV29-1